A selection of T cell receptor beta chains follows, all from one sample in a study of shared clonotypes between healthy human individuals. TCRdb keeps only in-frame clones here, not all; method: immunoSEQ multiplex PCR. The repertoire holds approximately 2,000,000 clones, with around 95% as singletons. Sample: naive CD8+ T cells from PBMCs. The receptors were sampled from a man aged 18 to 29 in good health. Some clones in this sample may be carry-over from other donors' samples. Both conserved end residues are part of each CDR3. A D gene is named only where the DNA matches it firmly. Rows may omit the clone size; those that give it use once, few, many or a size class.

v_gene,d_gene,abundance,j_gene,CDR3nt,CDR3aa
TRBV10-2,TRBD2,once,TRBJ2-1,TGCGCCAGCAGTCCGGGACTAGCGACTGAGCAGTTCTTC,CASSPGLATEQFF
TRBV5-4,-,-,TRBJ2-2,TGTGCCAGCAGCTTTGACAGGTACACCGGGGAGCTGTTTTTT,CASSFDRYTGELFF
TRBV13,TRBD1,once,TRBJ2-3,TGTGCCAGCAGTCCAGTGTGGGACAGGGACCCAGATACGCAGTATTTT,CASSPVWDRDPDTQYF
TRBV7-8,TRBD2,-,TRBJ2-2,TGTGCCAGCAGCGTCCCGGGACTAGAGGCGCGCGGGGAGCTGTTTTTT,CASSVPGLEARGELFF
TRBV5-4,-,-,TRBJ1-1,TGTGCCAGCAGCTTGGTGTCCAGGGCGAACACTGAAGCTTTCTTT,CASSLVSRANTEAFF
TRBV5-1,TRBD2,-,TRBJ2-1,TGCGCCAGCAGCAAAGCGGGAGTTCTAGGAAATGAGCAGTTCTTC,CASSKAGVLGNEQFF
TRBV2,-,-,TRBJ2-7,TGTGCCAGCAGTGAACAGTTGGGCACCCCCTACGAGCAGTACTTC,CASSEQLGTPYEQYF
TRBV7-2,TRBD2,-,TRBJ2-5,TGTGCCAGCAGCTTTACTAGCGGGATATCGGAGACCCAGTACTTC,CASSFTSGISETQYF
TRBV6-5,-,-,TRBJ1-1,TGTGCCAGCAGTTACGGACAGTGGGGGAGGGACACTGAAGCTTTCTTT,CASSYGQWGRDTEAFF
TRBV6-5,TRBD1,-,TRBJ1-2,TGTGCCAGCAGTTACTCGAGGACAGGGGTGCATGGCTACACCTTC,CASSYSRTGVHGYTF
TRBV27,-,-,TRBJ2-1,TGTGCCAGCAGTTTATCGGCTAGCAATGAGCAGTTCTTC,CASSLSASNEQFF
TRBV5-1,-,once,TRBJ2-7,TGCGCCAGCGGGGGCCTGAGCGGGTCCTCCTACGAGCAGTACTTC,CASGGLSGSSYEQYF
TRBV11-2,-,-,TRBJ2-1,TGTGCCAGCAGCTCGGGAACGTCCAATGAGCAGTTCTTC,CASSSGTSNEQFF
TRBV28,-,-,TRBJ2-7,TGTGCCAGCAGCATCGCAGAAGGCGGCCCCTACGAGCAGTACTTC,CASSIAEGGPYEQYF
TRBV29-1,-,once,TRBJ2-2,TGCAGCGTTGAAAGCGACACCGGGGAGCTGTTTTTT,CSVESDTGELFF
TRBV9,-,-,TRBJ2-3,TGTGCCAGCAGCGTAGGGGGAGGGGGCATCGCAGATACGCAGTATTTT,CASSVGGGGIADTQYF
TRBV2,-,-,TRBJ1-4,TGTGCCAGCAGTGACAGGGTGGCGGCTAATGAAAAACTGTTTTTT,CASSDRVAANEKLFF
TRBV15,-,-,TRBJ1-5,TGTGCCACCAGCAGATCGGCGGGGAAAGATCAGCCCCAGCATTTT,CATSRSAGKDQPQHF
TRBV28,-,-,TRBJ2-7,TGTGCCAGCAGTTTATCCATACAGTCGGAGGGGGCCTACGAGCAGTACTTC,CASSLSIQSEGAYEQYF
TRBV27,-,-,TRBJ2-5,TGTGCCAGCAGTTTAGGATTGGGTGGGGAGACCCAGTACTTC,CASSLGLGGETQYF